This TCR beta chain was sequenced during a study of blood T cell repertoires in COVID-19. For the study at large: The United States, Italy and Spain supplied acute and convalescent COVID-19 samples.

Sequenced by immunoSEQ multiplex PCR; TCRdb stores in-frame clones only, minus some. Of over 90,000 clones detected, 88% appear once; the ten largest clones hold about 3%. This TCR derives from a human donor in a cohort sampled during active COVID-19. The sequenced sample consisted of peripheral blood.

The CDR3 bases are TGCGCCAGCAGCTTACGGACAGGGGGCTTGAACACTGAAGCTTTCTTT. Its protein is CASSLRTGGLNTEAFF. V and J are TRBV5-1 and TRBJ1-1; 11 bases fit TRBD1. Per germline, CDR1 SGHRS and CDR2 YFSETQ. V was pared by 2 bases and J by 0 bases, with 3 bases of the junction left unmatched. The CDR3 contains 16 residues.